The clone carrying this T cell receptor beta chain has ten or more counts. TCRdb reanalysed the 5' RACE reads using MiXCR and keeps one entry per CDR3 protein. Counted here are 150,000 to 200,000 distinct CDR3 sequences, roughly 12% occurring once; the ten biggest clones make up about 29%. Losses at the gene ends were 4 bases for V and 2 bases for J; bases not matched to a gene: 8. This CDR3 has 15 residues. Germline loops: CDR1 LGHNA, CDR2 YSLEER. These data come from a study of CD8 T cells in ankylosing spondylitis. The sequence was obtained from a male donor with ankylosing spondylitis or in good health (not recorded which). The chain couples TRBV4-3 to TRBJ2-7, with 7 bases matching TRBD1. The sequencing input was blood, either unsorted or a sorted T cell fraction (not recorded which). CDR3 sequence: CASSPRQGVPYEQYF. The CDR3 region has the DNA TGCGCCAGCAGCCCACGACAGGGAGTCCCCTACGAGCAGTACTTC.